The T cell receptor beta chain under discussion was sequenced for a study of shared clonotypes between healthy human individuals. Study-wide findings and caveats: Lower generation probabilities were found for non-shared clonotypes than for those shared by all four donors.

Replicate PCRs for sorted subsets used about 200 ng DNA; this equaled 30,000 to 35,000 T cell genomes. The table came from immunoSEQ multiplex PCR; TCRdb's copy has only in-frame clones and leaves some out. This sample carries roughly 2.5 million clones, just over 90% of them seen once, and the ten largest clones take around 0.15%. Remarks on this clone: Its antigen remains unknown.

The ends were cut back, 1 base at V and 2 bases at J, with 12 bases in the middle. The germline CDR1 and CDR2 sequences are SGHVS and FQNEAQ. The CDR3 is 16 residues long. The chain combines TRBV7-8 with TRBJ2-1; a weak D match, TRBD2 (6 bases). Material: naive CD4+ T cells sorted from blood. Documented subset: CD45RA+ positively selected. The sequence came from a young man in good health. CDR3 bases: TGTGCCAGCAGCTTAGGGAGGCGGGATACCTACAATGAGCAGTTCTTC. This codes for CASSLGRRDTYNEQFF. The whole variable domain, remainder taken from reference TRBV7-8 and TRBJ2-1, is GAGVSQSPRYKVAKRGQDVALRCDPISGHVSLFWYQQALGQGPEFLTYFQNEAQLDKSGLPSDRFFAERPEGSVSTLKIQRTQQEDSAVYLCASSLGRRDTYNEQFFGPGTRLTVL.